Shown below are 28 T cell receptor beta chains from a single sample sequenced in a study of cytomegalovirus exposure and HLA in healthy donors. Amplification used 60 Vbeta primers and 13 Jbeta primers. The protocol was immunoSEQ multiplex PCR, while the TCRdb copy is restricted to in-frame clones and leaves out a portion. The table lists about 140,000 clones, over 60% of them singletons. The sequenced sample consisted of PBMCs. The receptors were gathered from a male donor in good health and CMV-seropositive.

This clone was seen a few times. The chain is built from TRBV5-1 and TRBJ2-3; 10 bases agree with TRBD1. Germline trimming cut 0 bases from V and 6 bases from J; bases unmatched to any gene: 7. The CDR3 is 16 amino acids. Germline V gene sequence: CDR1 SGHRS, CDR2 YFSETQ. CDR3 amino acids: CASSLAGGQGRDTQYF. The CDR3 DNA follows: TGCGCCAGCAGCTTGGCCGGGGGACAGGGGAGGGATACGCAGTATTTT.

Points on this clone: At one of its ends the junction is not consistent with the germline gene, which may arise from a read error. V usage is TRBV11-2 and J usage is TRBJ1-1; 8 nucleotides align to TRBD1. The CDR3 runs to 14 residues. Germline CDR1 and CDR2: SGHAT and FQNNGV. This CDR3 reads CASILQGGNTEAFF. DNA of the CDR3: TGTGCCAGCATCTTACAGGGGGGGAACACTGAAGCTTTCTTT.

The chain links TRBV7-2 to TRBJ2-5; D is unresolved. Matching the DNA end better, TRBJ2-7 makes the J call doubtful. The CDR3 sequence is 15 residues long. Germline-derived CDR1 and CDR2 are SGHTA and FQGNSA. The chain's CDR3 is CASTFTPWARYEQYF. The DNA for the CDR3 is TGTGCCAGCACCTTCACCCCCTGGGCCCGCTACGAGCAGTACTTC.

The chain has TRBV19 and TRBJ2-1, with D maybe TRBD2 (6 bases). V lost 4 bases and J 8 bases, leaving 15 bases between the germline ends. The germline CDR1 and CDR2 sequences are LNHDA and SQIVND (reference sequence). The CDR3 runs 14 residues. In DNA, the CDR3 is TGTGCCAGTAGTACGGGAGTTCGAGGGGATGAGCAGTTCTTC. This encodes CASSTGVRGDEQFF.

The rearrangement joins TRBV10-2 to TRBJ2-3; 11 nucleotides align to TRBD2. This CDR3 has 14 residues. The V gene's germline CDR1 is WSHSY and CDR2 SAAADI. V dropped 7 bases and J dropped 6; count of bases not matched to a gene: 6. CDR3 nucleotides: TGCGCCAGCAAAACTAGCGGGAGAGGCGATACGCAGTATTTT. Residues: CASKTSGRGDTQYF.

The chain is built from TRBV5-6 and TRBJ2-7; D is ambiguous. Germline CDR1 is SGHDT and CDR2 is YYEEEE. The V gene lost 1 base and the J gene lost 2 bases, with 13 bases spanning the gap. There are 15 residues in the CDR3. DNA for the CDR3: TGTGCCAGCAGCTTGTTCGATAACGGTCCCTACGAGCAGTACTTC. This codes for CASSLFDNGPYEQYF.

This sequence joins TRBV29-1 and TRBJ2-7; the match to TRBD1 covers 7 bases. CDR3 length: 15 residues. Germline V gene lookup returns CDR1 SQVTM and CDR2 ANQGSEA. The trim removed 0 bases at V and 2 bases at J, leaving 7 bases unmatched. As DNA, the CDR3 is TGCAGCGTTGAAGAACCAGACAGGGAACCCTACGAGCAGTACTTC. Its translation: CSVEEPDREPYEQYF.

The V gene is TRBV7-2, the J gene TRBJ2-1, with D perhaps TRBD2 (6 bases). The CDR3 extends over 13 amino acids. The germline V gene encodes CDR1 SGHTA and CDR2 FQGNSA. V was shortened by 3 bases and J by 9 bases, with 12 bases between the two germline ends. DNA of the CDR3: TGTGCCAGCAGCTTGGTCGGGGGTGGTGAGCAGTTCTTC. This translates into CASSLVGGGEQFF.

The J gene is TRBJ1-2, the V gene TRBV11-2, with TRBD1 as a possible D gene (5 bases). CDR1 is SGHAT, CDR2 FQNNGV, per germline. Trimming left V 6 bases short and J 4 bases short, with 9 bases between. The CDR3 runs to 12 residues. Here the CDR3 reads CASSSDSYGYTF. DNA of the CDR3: TGTGCCAGCAGTTCAGACAGCTATGGCTACACCTTC. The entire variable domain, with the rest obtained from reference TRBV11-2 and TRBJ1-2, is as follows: EAGVAQSPRYKIIEKRQSVAFWCNPISGHATLYWYQQILGQGPKLLIQFQNNGVVDDSQLPKDRFSAERLKGVDSTLKIQPAKLEDSAVYLCASSSDSYGYTFGSGTRLTVV.

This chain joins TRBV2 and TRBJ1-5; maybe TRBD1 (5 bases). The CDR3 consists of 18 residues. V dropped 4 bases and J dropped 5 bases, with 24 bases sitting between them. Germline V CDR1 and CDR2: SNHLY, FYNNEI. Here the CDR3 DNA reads TGTGCCAGCAGTGGTTCAAGGGGATTGGAAATAAAAGATCAGCCCCAGCATTTT. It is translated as CASSGSRGLEIKDQPQHF.

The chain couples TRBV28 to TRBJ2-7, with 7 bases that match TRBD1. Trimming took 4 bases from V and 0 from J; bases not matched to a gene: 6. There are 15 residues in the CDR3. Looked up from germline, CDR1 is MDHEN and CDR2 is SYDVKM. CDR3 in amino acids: CASSSGTVDSYEQYF. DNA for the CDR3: TGTGCCAGCAGTTCAGGGACAGTAGACTCCTACGAGCAGTACTTC.

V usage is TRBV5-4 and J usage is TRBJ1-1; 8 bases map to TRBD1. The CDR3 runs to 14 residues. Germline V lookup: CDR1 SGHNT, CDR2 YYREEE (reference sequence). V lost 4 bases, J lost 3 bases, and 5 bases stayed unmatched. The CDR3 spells CASSDLTGDTEAFF. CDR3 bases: TGTGCCAGCAGCGACCTGACAGGGGACACTGAAGCTTTCTTT.

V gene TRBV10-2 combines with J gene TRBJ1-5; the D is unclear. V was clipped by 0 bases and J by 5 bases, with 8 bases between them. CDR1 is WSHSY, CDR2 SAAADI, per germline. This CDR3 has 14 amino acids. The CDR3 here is CASSESPGYQPQHF. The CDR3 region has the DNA TGCGCCAGCAGTGAGTCCCCGGGTTATCAGCCCCAGCATTTT.

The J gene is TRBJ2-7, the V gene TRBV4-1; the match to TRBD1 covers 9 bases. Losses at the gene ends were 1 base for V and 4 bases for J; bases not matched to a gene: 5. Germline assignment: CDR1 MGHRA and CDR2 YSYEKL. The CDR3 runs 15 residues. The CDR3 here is CASSQVGTGRYEQYF. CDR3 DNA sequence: TGCGCCAGCAGCCAAGTCGGGACAGGGAGATACGAGCAGTACTTC.

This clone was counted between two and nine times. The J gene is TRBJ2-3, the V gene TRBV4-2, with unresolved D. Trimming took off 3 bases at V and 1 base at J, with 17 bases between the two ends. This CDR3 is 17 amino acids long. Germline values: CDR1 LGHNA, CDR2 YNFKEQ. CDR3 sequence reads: CASSHPGEAIRTDTQYF. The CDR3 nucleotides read TGTGCCAGCAGCCATCCCGGAGAGGCGATCCGCACAGATACGCAGTATTTT.

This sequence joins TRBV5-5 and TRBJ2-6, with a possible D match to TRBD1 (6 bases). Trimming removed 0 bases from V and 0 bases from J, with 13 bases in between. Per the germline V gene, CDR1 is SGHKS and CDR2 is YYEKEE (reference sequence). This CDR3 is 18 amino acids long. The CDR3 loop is CASSLADRLTSGANVLTF. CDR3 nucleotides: TGTGCCAGCAGCTTGGCAGACAGGCTGACCTCTGGGGCCAACGTCCTGACTTTC.

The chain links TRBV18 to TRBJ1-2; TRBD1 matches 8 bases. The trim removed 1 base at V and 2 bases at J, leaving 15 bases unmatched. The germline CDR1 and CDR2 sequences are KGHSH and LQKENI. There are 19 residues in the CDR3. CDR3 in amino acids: CASSPLRARGLFVNYGYTF. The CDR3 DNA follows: TGTGCCAGCTCACCACTACGGGCCAGGGGGCTATTTGTCAACTATGGCTACACCTTC.

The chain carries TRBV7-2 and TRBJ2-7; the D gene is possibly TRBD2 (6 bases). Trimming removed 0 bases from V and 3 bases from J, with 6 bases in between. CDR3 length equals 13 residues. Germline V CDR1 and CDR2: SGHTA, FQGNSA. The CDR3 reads CASSLAGLYEQYF. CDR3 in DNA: TGTGCCAGCAGCTTAGCGGGACTCTACGAGCAGTACTTC.

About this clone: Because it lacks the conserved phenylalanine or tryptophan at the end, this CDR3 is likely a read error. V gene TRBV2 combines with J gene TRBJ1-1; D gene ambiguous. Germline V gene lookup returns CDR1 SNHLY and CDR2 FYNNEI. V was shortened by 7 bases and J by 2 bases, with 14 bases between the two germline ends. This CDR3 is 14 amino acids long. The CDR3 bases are TGTGCCAGCAAGGTGTCCAGGTCCAACACTGAAGCTTTCTCT. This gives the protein CASKVSRSNTEAFS.

CDR3 protein: CASSQDPPGFSGGAGGELFF. CDR3 in DNA: TGTGCCAGCAGCCAGGATCCCCCCGGTTTTAGCGGGGGGGCTGGCGGGGAGCTGTTTTTT. This chain joins TRBV4-2 and TRBJ2-2; 11 bases line up with TRBD2. Germline V gene lookup returns CDR1 LGHNA and CDR2 YNFKEQ. The CDR3 contains 20 residues. J gave up 7 bases and V 3 bases, and 19 bases lay outside the gene matches.

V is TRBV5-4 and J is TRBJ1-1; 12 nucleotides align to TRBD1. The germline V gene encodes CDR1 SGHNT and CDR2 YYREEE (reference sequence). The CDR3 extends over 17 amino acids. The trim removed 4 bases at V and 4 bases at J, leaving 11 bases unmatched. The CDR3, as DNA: TGTGCCAGCAGCACCCGGGACAGGGGGCGATACGGCACTGAAGCTTTCTTT. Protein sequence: CASSTRDRGRYGTEAFF. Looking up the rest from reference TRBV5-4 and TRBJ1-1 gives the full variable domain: ETGVTQSPTHLIKTRGQQVTLRCSSQSGHNTVSWYQQALGQGPQFIFQYYREEENGRGNFPPRFSGLQFPNYSSELNVNALELDDSALYLCASSTRDRGRYGTEAFFGQGTRLTVV.

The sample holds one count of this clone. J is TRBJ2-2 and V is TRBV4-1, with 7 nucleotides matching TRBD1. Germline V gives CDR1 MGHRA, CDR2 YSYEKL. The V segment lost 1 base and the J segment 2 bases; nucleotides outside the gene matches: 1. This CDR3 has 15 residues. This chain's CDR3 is CASSQGQGNTGELFF. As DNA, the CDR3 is TGCGCCAGCAGCCAAGGACAGGGTAACACCGGGGAGCTGTTTTTT.

CDR3 DNA sequence: TGTGCCAGCCGACTAACCCAGGGGCACACTGAAGCTTTCTTT. This translates into CASRLTQGHTEAFF. V is TRBV6-1 and J is TRBJ1-1; a weak D match, TRBD1 (6 bases). V lost 8 bases, J lost 3 bases, and 16 bases lay in between. The germline V gene has CDR1 MNHNS and CDR2 SASEGT. CDR3 length: 14 residues.

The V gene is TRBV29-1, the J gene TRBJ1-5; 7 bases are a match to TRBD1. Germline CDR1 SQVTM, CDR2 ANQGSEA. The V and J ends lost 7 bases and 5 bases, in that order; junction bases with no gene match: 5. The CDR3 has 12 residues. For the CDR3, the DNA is TGCAGCGCCGGACAGGCTGATCAGCCCCAGCATTTT. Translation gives CSAGQADQPQHF. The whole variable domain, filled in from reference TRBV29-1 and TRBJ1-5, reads SAVISQKPSRDICQRGTSLTIQCQVDSQVTMMFWYRQQPGQSLTLIATANQGSEATYESGFVIDKFPISRPNLTFSTLTVSNMSPEDSSIYLCSAGQADQPQHFGDGTRLSIL.

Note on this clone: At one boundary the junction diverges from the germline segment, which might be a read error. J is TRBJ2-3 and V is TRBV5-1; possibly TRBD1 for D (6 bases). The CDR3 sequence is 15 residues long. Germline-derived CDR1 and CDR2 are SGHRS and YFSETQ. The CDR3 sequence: CASSLVGWETGTQYF. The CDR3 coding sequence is TGCGCCAGCAGCTTGGTAGGGTGGGAGACAGGTACGCAGTATTTT.

This CDR3 reads CSVDPGVGGSGSNNEQFF. CDR3 bases: TGCAGCGTCGACCCTGGGGTGGGTGGTAGCGGGAGCAACAATGAGCAGTTCTTC. The rearrangement links TRBV29-1 to TRBJ2-1, with 9 nucleotides matching TRBD2. The germline V gene encodes CDR1 SQVTM and CDR2 ANQGSEA. The CDR3 runs to 18 residues. With 6 bases clipped from V and 5 bases from J, the junction kept 20 bases outside the gene matches.

Here the CDR3 reads CASTRDRLGEQYF. The CDR3 DNA sequence: TGTGCCAGCACCCGGGACAGGCTAGGGGAGCAGTACTTC. The rearrangement joins TRBV25-1 to TRBJ2-7; the match to TRBD1 covers 8 bases. This CDR3 is 13 amino acids long. The germline CDR1 and CDR2 sequences are MGHDK and SYGVNS. V trimming: 7 bases; J trimming: 7 bases; junction bases outside the gene matches: 9.

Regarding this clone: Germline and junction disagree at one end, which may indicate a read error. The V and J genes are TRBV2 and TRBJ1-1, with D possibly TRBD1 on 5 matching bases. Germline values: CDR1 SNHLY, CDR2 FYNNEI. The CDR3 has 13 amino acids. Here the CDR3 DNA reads TGTGCCAGCAGGGAAGGGGCGAACACTGAAGCTTTCTTT. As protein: CASREGANTEAFF.